Following are 32 T cell receptor beta chains from one sample sequenced in a study of monozygotic twins with inflammatory bowel disease. TCRdb re-called the 5' RACE reads and catalogs CDR3 proteins one per entry, DNA excluded. This sample carries around 450,000 distinct CDR3 sequences, with approximately 2.4% going to the ten biggest clones. The sequencing sample was made of blood. These receptors originate from a human donor with ulcerative colitis or Crohn's disease, or a healthy co-twin of an affected twin (not recorded which).

This chain links TRBV5-1 with TRBJ2-5. This CDR3 comprises 12 residues. Germline assignment: CDR1 SGHRS and CDR2 YFSETQ. This chain's CDR3 is CASRAGGETQYF.

The rearrangement uses TRBV4-2 and TRBJ2-7; there is no DNA to check the TCRdb D call of TRBD2. The CDR3 has 15 amino acids. Per germline, CDR1 LGHNA and CDR2 YNFKEQ. CDR3 region: CASSQEGGIRNEQYF.

The gene calls are TRBV20-1 and TRBJ2-1; TCRdb reports TRBD2, a call that lacks DNA to check it against. This CDR3 has 19 amino acids. From germline, CDR1 is DFQATT and CDR2 SNEGSKA (reference sequence). The CDR3: CSARGFGGGEGISYNEQFF.

The V call is TRBV18, the J call TRBJ2-7. Germline CDR1 and CDR2: KGHSH and LQKENI. The CDR3 runs 14 residues. CDR3 sequence reads: CASSPRGLSYEQYF. Full variable domain (remainder filled in from reference TRBV18 and TRBJ2-7): NAGVMQNPRHLVRRRGQEARLRCSPMKGHSHVYWYRQLPEEGLKFMVYLQKENIIDESGMPKERFSAEFPKEGPSILRIQQVVRGDSAAYFCASSPRGLSYEQYFGPGTRLTVT.

V usage is TRBV7-2 and J usage is TRBJ2-1; TCRdb calls TRBD1, which cannot be checked without DNA. Germline V lookup: CDR1 SGHTA, CDR2 FQGNSA. The CDR3 length is 14 residues. The CDR3 region is CASSFPGGGGEQFF.

V is TRBV6-1 and J is TRBJ2-1; the D call of TRBD1 rests on TCRdb alone, since no DNA is present to check it. The length of the CDR3 is 14 residues. CDR1 and CDR2 from the germline V gene are MNHNS and SASEGT. The CDR3 here is CASSVGLRDREQFF.

The CDR3 spells CSARDNQREADTQYF. This sequence joins TRBV20-1 and TRBJ2-3. This CDR3 is built from 15 residues. The germline gives CDR1 DFQATT, CDR2 SNEGSKA (reference sequence).

This CDR3 is CASSLRRTGGPDTQYF. The rearrangement joins TRBV7-3 to TRBJ2-3; the D call of TRBD1 rests on TCRdb alone, since no DNA is present to check it. The CDR3 has 16 amino acids. Germline V lookup: CDR1 SGHTA, CDR2 FQGTGA.

This chain uses TRBV20-1 with TRBJ2-5; TCRdb's assignment of TRBD2 cannot be checked, as there is no DNA. CDR3 size: 13 residues. Germline V gene data show CDR1 as DFQATT and CDR2 as SNEGSKA (reference sequence). CDR3 amino acids: CSASQAGKETQYF.

This chain links TRBV5-1 with TRBJ2-2. CDR3 size: 14 residues. Germline CDR1 reads SGHRS; CDR2 reads YFSETQ. CDR3 region: CASSLDVNTGELFF.

The chain uses TRBV20-1 and TRBJ1-1; the TCRdb call, TRBD1, lacks DNA for checking. Germline V gene sequence: CDR1 DFQATT, CDR2 SNEGSKA (reference sequence). This CDR3 comprises 14 residues. The CDR3 here is CSARVPGGDTEAFF.

This chain uses TRBV5-1 with TRBJ2-7; TCRdb selects TRBD2, and the lack of DNA leaves this call unchecked. Germline V gene data show CDR1 as SGHRS and CDR2 as YFSETQ. The CDR3 covers 13 residues. CDR3 amino acids: CASSLGLGGEQYF.

The rearrangement joins TRBV10-3 to TRBJ2-5. The CDR3 consists of 14 residues. Germline CDR1 ENHRY, CDR2 SYGVKD. This CDR3 reads CAISDMDGEETQYF.

CDR3: CATSRDPFTDTQYF. The chain combines TRBV24-1 with TRBJ2-3; TCRdb gives TRBD2 as the D gene, but with no DNA this cannot be confirmed. This CDR3 is 14 amino acids long. Germline CDR1 KGHDR, CDR2 SFDVKD.

The V call is TRBV7-6, the J call TRBJ2-2. Germline CDR1 reads SGHVS; CDR2 reads FNYEAQ. The CDR3 runs to 14 residues. The CDR3 protein is CASSLYSDTGELFF.

The chain is built from TRBV9 and TRBJ2-3. The CDR3 is 13 amino acids. In germline, CDR1 is SGDLS, CDR2 YYNGEE. The CDR3 reads CASSVAGADTQYF.

The gene calls are TRBV6-1 and TRBJ2-1; TCRdb names TRBD1, which stays unverified in the absence of DNA. The CDR3 consists of 13 residues. Germline lookup yields CDR1 MNHNS and CDR2 SASEGT. The CDR3 reads CASSEVARGLPFF.

The chain has TRBV6-5 and TRBJ2-6. The CDR3 has 18 amino acids. Germline loops: CDR1 MNHEY, CDR2 SVGAGI. CDR3: CASSYSLGQGSRANVLTF.

The V gene is TRBV5-4, the J gene TRBJ2-7. The V gene's germline CDR1 is SGHNT and CDR2 YYREEE (reference sequence). The CDR3 totals 17 residues. The CDR3 is CASSLGAQISGGYEQYF.

The V and J genes are TRBV28 and TRBJ2-3; there is no DNA to check the TCRdb D call of TRBD1. CDR3 length equals 15 residues. The germline CDR1 and CDR2 sequences are MDHEN and SYDVKM. The CDR3 sequence: CASTSGDRRTDTQYF.

The J gene is TRBJ2-2, the V gene TRBV10-3; with no DNA, the TCRdb D assignment of TRBD1 cannot be verified. The CDR3 is 13 residues long. CDR1 and CDR2 from the germline V gene are ENHRY and SYGVKD. CDR3 sequence reads: CAIGTRETGELFF.

The chain recombines TRBV6-2 or TRBV6-3 with TRBJ2-3; TCRdb outputs TRBD1, but without DNA this stays unchecked. Germline assignment: CDR1 MNHEY and CDR2 SVGEGT. This CDR3 has 16 residues. CDR3 sequence reads: CASSPSGTGVPDTQYF.

CDR3 residues: CASSDSPSDIPRFF. The V and J genes are TRBV6-4 and TRBJ2-1; the D call of TRBD2 rests on TCRdb alone, since no DNA is present to check it. CDR3 length: 14 residues. Germline lookup yields CDR1 MRHNA and CDR2 SNTAGT.

The chain combines TRBV28 with TRBJ1-1. This CDR3 region has 12 residues. Germline V gene lookup returns CDR1 MDHEN and CDR2 SYDVKM. The CDR3 protein is CASSLGPERAFF.

The genes are TRBV4-2 and TRBJ2-1. The V gene's germline CDR1 is LGHNA and CDR2 YNFKEQ. This CDR3 spans 12 amino acids. Here the CDR3 reads CASSQWDNEQFF.

The rearrangement links TRBV6-1 to TRBJ2-1; TCRdb indicates TRBD1, and absent DNA this call remains unverified. The length of the CDR3 is 15 residues. The germline CDR1 and CDR2 sequences are MNHNS and SASEGT. The CDR3 reads CASTRTGVAADEQFF.

V usage is TRBV7-3 and J usage is TRBJ2-1; the D call of TRBD2 rests on TCRdb alone, since no DNA is present to check it. The CDR3 has 15 amino acids. CDR1 and CDR2 (germline): SGHTA, FQGTGA. CDR3 amino acids: CASSPQVAGSNEQFF.

Here the CDR3 reads CASGLVVTGAQNEQFF. The V and J genes are TRBV12-5 and TRBJ2-1; TCRdb designates TRBD1, a call that cannot be tested without DNA. Germline lookup yields CDR1 LGHNT and CDR2 FRNRAP. The CDR3 covers 16 residues.

The chain is built from TRBV30 and TRBJ2-3; the D gene TCRdb calls, TRBD1, cannot be checked with no DNA. In germline, CDR1 is GTSNPN, CDR2 SVGIG (reference sequence). CDR3 size: 14 residues. The CDR3 region is CASSAQGAGDTQYF.

The rearrangement uses TRBV30 and TRBJ2-1. CDR1 and CDR2 from the germline V gene are GTSNPN and SVGIG (reference sequence). The CDR3 loop spans 16 amino acids. CDR3: CAWSVPREVLYNEQFF.

The chain recombines TRBV12-3 or TRBV12-4 with TRBJ2-1. The length of the CDR3 is 15 residues. The CDR3 here is CASSLAQPAFDEQFF.

The chain is built from TRBV7-9 and TRBJ2-2; without DNA, the TCRdb call of TRBD2 cannot be checked. In germline, CDR1 is SEHNR, CDR2 FQNEAQ (reference sequence). The CDR3 runs 15 residues. The CDR3 spells CASSAGLQNTGELFF.